This T cell receptor beta chain was documented in a study of blood T cell repertoires in COVID-19. The germline V gene encodes CDR1 MGHDK and CDR2 SYGVNS. V shed 5 bases and J 5 bases; nucleotides not matched to a gene: 15. This CDR3 has 18 amino acids. Sequencing used immunoSEQ multiplex PCR; TCRdb keeps in-frame clones, though not all of them. Here the sample spans fewer than 500,000 clones, 80% to 90% being singletons. The study drew participants aged roughly 18 to 89 years from around 24 US areas. The chain uses TRBV25-1 and TRBJ2-1, with 10 bases lining up with TRBD2. This TCR was sampled from a man aged 25-40 years who had recovered from COVID-19. The sample taken for sequencing was PBMCs or T cells enriched from blood (not recorded which). The CDR3 loop reads CASSLTLLAGDFNNEQFF. The CDR3 DNA reads as TGTGCCAGCAGTTTGACCCTCCTAGCGGGAGACTTCAACAATGAGCAGTTCTTC.